This TCR beta chain was recorded in a study of blood T cell repertoires in COVID-19. The wider study: Acute and convalescent COVID-19 specimens originated in the United States, Italy and Spain.

CDR3 length equals 14 residues. Germline CDR1 reads SGHTS; CDR2 reads YDEGEE. Trimming pared 4 bases from V and 0 bases from J, leaving 11 bases between. The data were produced by immunoSEQ multiplex PCR, yet TCRdb's version contains in-frame clones alone and is incomplete. The sample lists 130,000 to 150,000 clones, roughly 80% occurring once. The TCR sequence derives from a woman between 65 and 79 years old with COVID-19, enrolled during active disease. This sequence joins TRBV5-8 and TRBJ2-7, with D tentatively TRBD1 (5 bases). Sample: peripheral blood. The CDR3: CASSITGDSYEQYF. The CDR3, as DNA: TGTGCCAGCAGCATAACAGGTGACTCCTACGAGCAGTACTTC.